This T cell receptor beta chain was found in a study of blood T cell repertoires in COVID-19. Study-wide context: In each case, the material was cDNA or gDNA derived from T cells, B-cell-depleted T cells, or PBMCs.

As processed by the authors: Amplification from reference gene primers served as the basis for estimated nucleated cell counts. Sequenced by immunoSEQ multiplex PCR; TCRdb stores in-frame clones only, minus some. Clone size and V and J calls were adopted from that table, with D and trimming inferred from the DNA. The sample lists 150,000 or so clones, around 85% occurring once. This CDR3 has 15 residues. V lost 2 bases and J 4 bases, leaving 15 bases between the germline ends. The germline V gene encodes CDR1 GTSNPN and CDR2 SVGIG (reference sequence). This TCR was sampled from a human donor with acute or convalescent COVID-19. The donor label of this sample is uncertain. The rearrangement links TRBV30 to TRBJ1-5; weak D call: TRBD1 (6 bases). The sample consisted of peripheral blood. CDR3 coding DNA: TGTGCCTGGAGTCTTCGGACAGTAAGGAATCAGCCCCAGCATTTT. This sequence encodes CAWSLRTVRNQPQHF. The full variable domain, its missing parts supplied by reference TRBV30 and TRBJ1-5, is SQTIHQWPATLVQPVGSPLSLECTVEGTSNPNLYWYRQAAGRGLQLLFYSVGIGQISSEVPQNLSASRPQDRQFILSSKKLLLSDSGFYLCAWSLRTVRNQPQHFGDGTRLSIL.